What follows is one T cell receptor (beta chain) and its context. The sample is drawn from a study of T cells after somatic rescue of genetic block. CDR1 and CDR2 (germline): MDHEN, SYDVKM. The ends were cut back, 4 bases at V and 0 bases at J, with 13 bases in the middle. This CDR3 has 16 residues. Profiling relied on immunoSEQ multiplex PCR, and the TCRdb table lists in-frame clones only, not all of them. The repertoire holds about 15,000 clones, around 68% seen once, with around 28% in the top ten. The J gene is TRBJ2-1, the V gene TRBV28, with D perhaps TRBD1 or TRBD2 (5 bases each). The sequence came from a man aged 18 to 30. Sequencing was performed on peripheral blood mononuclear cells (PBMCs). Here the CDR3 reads CASSSREPGSYNEQFF. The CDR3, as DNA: TGTGCCAGCAGTTCCAGGGAGCCGGGCTCCTACAATGAGCAGTTCTTC.